The rows below give T cell receptor beta chains drawn from one sample of a study of cytomegalovirus exposure and HLA in healthy donors. The method was immunoSEQ multiplex PCR; TCRdb's version includes in-frame clones alone and lacks a portion of them. The sample contains roughly 170,000 clones, around four fifths of which appear only once. The specimen sequenced was PBMCs. The receptors derive from a man in his thirties or forties in good health and CMV-seronegative. Each CDR3 is given with its conserved first and last residue. The order of the fields is V gene, J gene, CDR3 protein.

>TRBV5-8|TRBJ2-6
CASSWNPGTFLSGANVLTF
>TRBV28|TRBJ2-7
CASSRLSYEQYF
>TRBV9|TRBJ2-1
CASSPAVSGSPSSYNEQFF
>TRBV30|TRBJ2-1
CAWKAGTRAHNEQFF
>TRBV6-6|TRBJ1-5
CASSYGQIHQPQHF
>TRBV30|TRBJ2-7
CAWMIRGSYEQYF
>TRBV9|TRBJ2-4
CASSVAYGGDIQYF
>TRBV7-3|TRBJ2-1
CASSLNLRLGGYNEQFF
>TRBV4-3|TRBJ2-1
CASSPGAGVGDEQFF
>TRBV28|TRBJ1-4
CASSFEGATNEKLFF
>TRBV18|TRBJ2-1
CASSRDRGYNEQFF
>TRBV4-1|TRBJ2-3
CASSQTTQSASTDTQYF
>TRBV7-7|TRBJ2-5
CASSALALQETQYF
>TRBV7-2|TRBJ2-4
CASSPSGRAWNF
>TRBV2|TRBJ2-1
CASSEYELAVGNEQFF
>TRBV19|TRBJ1-2
CASSTRTVSYGYTF
>TRBV9|TRBJ2-1
CASSPQGDSYNEQFF
>TRBV30|TRBJ2-3
CAWSRRQGGSDTQYF
>TRBV5-1|TRBJ1-4
CASSLTGGNEKLFF
>TRBV2|TRBJ1-2
CASSGGRVGSNYGYTF
>TRBV2|TRBJ1-1
CASRGQYNTEAFF
>TRBV6-5|TRBJ2-5
CASTRGHQETQYF
>TRBV2|TRBJ2-2
CASSGLAANTGELFF
>TRBV7-2|TRBJ2-7
CASSLGLAGGYEQYF
>TRBV27|TRBJ1-3
CASSFRGLGNTIYF
>TRBV18|TRBJ2-1
CASSLGTGGNEQFF